Presented here are 5 T cell receptor beta chains from one specimen sequenced in a study of cytomegalovirus exposure and HLA in healthy donors. Both 60 Vbeta primers and 13 Jbeta primers went into the PCR. Measured with immunoSEQ multiplex PCR; TCRdb has only the in-frame clones, and not every one. The sample carries more than 80,000 clones, approximately 83% recorded once. The sample consisted of PBMCs. These receptors were obtained from a female donor in good health and CMV-seropositive.

This clone was counted only a few times. This chain connects TRBV7-9 to TRBJ1-5; 9 positions match TRBD1. Germline CDR1 SEHNR, CDR2 FQNEAQ (reference sequence). V was clipped by 4 bases and J by 4 bases; unmatched bases: 2. CDR3 length: 14 amino acids. CDR3 DNA sequence: TGTGCCAGCAGCTCTGACAGGGGGAATCAGCCCCAGCATTTT. It translates to CASSSDRGNQPQHF.

This clone occurred once. CDR3 sequence: CASRTSGGLNSPLHF. The CDR3, as DNA: TGTGCCAGTAGAACGTCAGGGGGCCTTAATTCACCCCTCCACTTT. This rearrangement joins TRBV19 to TRBJ1-6; 8 bases line up with TRBD1. Germline CDR1 reads LNHDA; CDR2 reads SQIVND (reference sequence). With V trimmed by 6 bases and J by 6 bases, 7 bases remained unmatched. The CDR3 is made up of 15 amino acids.

This rearrangement joins TRBV7-3 to TRBJ2-7; the match to TRBD2 covers 7 bases. The CDR3 totals 15 residues. CDR1 is SGHTA and CDR2 is FQGTGA in the germline V gene. The trim removed 2 bases at V and 2 bases at J, leaving 6 bases unmatched. CDR3 protein: CASSLAGAIPYEQYF. In DNA form, the CDR3 reads TGTGCCAGCAGCTTAGCGGGAGCAATTCCCTACGAGCAGTACTTC.

The chain is built from TRBV27 and TRBJ2-7; TRBD1 agrees at 7 bases. CDR1 MNHEY and CDR2 SMNVEV come from the germline V gene (reference sequence). With 5 bases clipped from V and 6 bases from J, the junction kept 10 bases outside the gene matches. The CDR3 length is 14 residues. Written as DNA, the CDR3 is TGTGCCAGCAGTGATGGGACAGTTCGAGCCGAGCAGTACTTC. Its protein is CASSDGTVRAEQYF.

V and J are TRBV6-1 and TRBJ1-1, with D tentatively TRBD1 (5 bases). The CDR3 is made up of 18 amino acids. V lost 0 bases, J lost 7 bases, and 24 bases lay in between. The germline CDR1 and CDR2 sequences are MNHNS and SASEGT. The CDR3 sequence is CASSEAALPPGAGGEAFF. The DNA for the CDR3 is TGTGCCAGCAGTGAAGCGGCCCTCCCCCCGGGAGCCGGGGGTGAAGCTTTCTTT.